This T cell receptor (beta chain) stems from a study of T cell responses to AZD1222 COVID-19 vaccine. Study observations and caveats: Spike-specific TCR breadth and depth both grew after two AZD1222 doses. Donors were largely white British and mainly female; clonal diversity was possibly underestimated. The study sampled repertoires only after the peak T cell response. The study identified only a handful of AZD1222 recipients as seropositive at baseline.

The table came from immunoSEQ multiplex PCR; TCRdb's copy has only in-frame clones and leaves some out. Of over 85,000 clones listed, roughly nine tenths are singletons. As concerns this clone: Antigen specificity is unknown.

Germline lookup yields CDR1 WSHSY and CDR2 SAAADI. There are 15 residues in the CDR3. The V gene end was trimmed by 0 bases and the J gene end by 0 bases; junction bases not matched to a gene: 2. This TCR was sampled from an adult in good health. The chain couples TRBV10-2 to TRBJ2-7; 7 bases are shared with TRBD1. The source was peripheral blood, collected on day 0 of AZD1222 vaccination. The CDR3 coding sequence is TGCGCCAGCAGTGAGTCGACAGGGAGCTCCTACGAGCAGTACTTC. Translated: CASSESTGSSYEQYF.